The 27 T cell receptor beta chains given below trace back to one sample, sequenced in a study of OX40 agonist ivuxolimab in advanced cancers. Data came from immunoSEQ multiplex PCR; TCRdb stores just in-frame clones and leaves some out. The sample contains approximately 30,000 clones, roughly 82% of which appear only once. Sequenced here: CD4+ or CD8+ T cells sorted from blood, sampled in a trial of the OX40 agonist ivuxolimab. The receptors here all came from an adult with an advanced solid tumor such as melanoma, head and neck, liver or kidney cancer.

The CDR3 DNA reads as TGTGCCAGCAGCTTAAACGCGGGGGTTAGGGAGACCCAGTACTTC. Translated, it gives CASSLNAGVRETQYF. V usage is TRBV7-3 and J usage is TRBJ2-5; 7 bases line up with TRBD2. Germline CDR1 and CDR2: SGHTA and FQGTGA. Trimming at V came to 1 base and at J to 5 bases, leaving 7 bases not matched to a gene. The CDR3 sequence is 15 residues long.

The rearrangement uses TRBV6-1 and TRBJ2-7, with unresolved D. Trimming removed 2 bases from V and 4 bases from J, with 6 bases in between. CDR1 and CDR2 from the germline V gene are MNHNS and SASEGT. CDR3 length: 12 residues. The CDR3 spells CASSESRYEQYF. In DNA form, the CDR3 reads TGTGCCAGCAGTGAATCTCGGTACGAGCAGTACTTC.

The CDR3 spells CSGQPDRGTEAFF. The CDR3 region has the DNA TGCAGCGGACAACCAGACAGGGGAACTGAAGCTTTCTTT. The gene calls are TRBV29-1 and TRBJ1-1; 8 nucleotides line up with TRBD1. CDR3 length equals 13 residues. After removal of 7 bases from V and 5 bases from J, the junction contained 9 bases not matched to a gene. Germline V gives CDR1 SQVTM, CDR2 ANQGSEA.

The V call is TRBV11-2, the J call TRBJ2-7; D is unclear. The V end lost 6 bases, the J end lost 6 bases, and 18 bases lay between the germline ends. CDR1 and CDR2 (germline): SGHAT, FQNNGV. The CDR3 consists of 14 residues. The CDR3 sequence is CASSPLLAVGEQYF. In DNA form, the CDR3 reads TGTGCCAGCAGTCCGTTACTGGCTGTAGGCGAGCAGTACTTC.

Relative to its sample, this clone is medium-sized. The V and J genes are TRBV15 and TRBJ2-6; 7 nucleotides line up with TRBD1. After removal of 5 bases from V and 4 bases from J, the junction contained 8 bases not matched to a gene. Germline assignment: CDR1 LNHNV and CDR2 YYDKDF (reference sequence). The CDR3 length is 16 residues. CDR3 sequence (DNA): TGTGCCACCAGCGAAAACAGGGGCTCCGGGGCCAACGTCCTGACTTTC. This encodes CATSENRGSGANVLTF.

V usage is TRBV4-3 and J usage is TRBJ1-4; D uncertain. V lost 0 bases and J 3 bases, leaving 20 bases between the germline ends. The CDR3 is 19 amino acids. Germline CDR1 LGHNA, CDR2 YSLEER. CDR3 sequence: CASSQDPPGYGRSNEKLFF. CDR3 DNA sequence: TGCGCCAGCAGCCAAGATCCGCCAGGTTACGGACGTTCTAATGAAAAACTGTTTTTT.

This chain links TRBV4-2 with TRBJ2-5; 15 nucleotides align to TRBD2. The CDR3 is 17 amino acids. Germline loops: CDR1 LGHNA, CDR2 YNFKEQ. Losses at the gene ends were 0 bases for V and 7 bases for J; bases not matched to a gene: 6. The CDR3 protein is CASSQDGTSGGRRTQYF. CDR3 in DNA: TGTGCCAGCAGCCAAGATGGGACTAGCGGGGGGAGGCGGACCCAGTACTTC.

In this sample, this clone turned up once. The V gene is TRBV18, the J gene TRBJ2-2; D remains ambiguous. V was clipped by 2 bases and J by 1 base, with 11 bases between them. Germline V gives CDR1 KGHSH, CDR2 LQKENI. The CDR3 runs 16 residues. CDR3 amino acids: CASSPFSTENTGELFF. The CDR3 coding sequence is TGTGCCAGCTCACCATTTTCAACGGAGAACACCGGGGAGCTGTTTTTT.

This chain connects TRBV29-1 to TRBJ1-1, with 9 positions matching TRBD1. The CDR3 covers 13 residues. Germline V gene lookup returns CDR1 SQVTM and CDR2 ANQGSEA. The trim removed 5 bases at V and 8 bases at J, leaving 9 bases unmatched. CDR3: CSVLRSGTGEAFF. CDR3 in DNA: TGCAGCGTTTTAAGATCCGGGACAGGGGAAGCTTTCTTT.

The chain is built from TRBV25-1 and TRBJ1-1; D might be TRBD1 (5 bases). This CDR3 contains 15 residues. Trimming pared 6 bases from V and 0 bases from J, leaving 14 bases between. The germline gives CDR1 MGHDK, CDR2 SYGVNS. CDR3 protein: CASREGPNLNTEAFF. For the CDR3, the DNA is TGTGCCAGCAGAGAGGGGCCCAATTTGAACACTGAAGCTTTCTTT.

This chain links TRBV7-9 with TRBJ2-3; 9 nucleotides line up with TRBD1. V shed 2 bases and J 1 base; nucleotides not matched to a gene: 4. From germline, CDR1 is SEHNR and CDR2 FQNEAQ (reference sequence). The length of the CDR3 is 16 residues. The CDR3 nucleotides read TGTGCCAGCAGCTTAACCTGGACAGGGGGCACAGATACGCAGTATTTT. Its protein product is CASSLTWTGGTDTQYF.

The chain couples TRBV7-9 to TRBJ2-5; D might be TRBD2 (6 bases). Trimming took off 4 bases at V and 12 bases at J, with 12 bases between the two ends. This CDR3 comprises 11 residues. Germline CDR1 and CDR2: SEHNR and FQNEAQ (reference sequence). The CDR3 spells CASSSQAGKYF. The CDR3 bases are TGTGCCAGCAGCTCCCAGGCGGGAAAGTACTTC.

This chain connects TRBV19 to TRBJ2-7; D is undetermined. V gave up 3 bases and J gave up 0 bases, with 6 bases separating them. The CDR3 is 13 amino acids. CDR1 LNHDA and CDR2 SQIVND come from the germline V gene (reference sequence). The CDR3 sequence is CASSMYSSYEQYF. In nucleotides, the CDR3 is TGTGCCAGTAGTATGTACAGCTCCTACGAGCAGTACTTC.

This clone was counted once. The rearrangement joins TRBV15 to TRBJ2-3, with unresolved D. CDR1 is LNHNV, CDR2 YYDKDF, per germline (reference sequence). V was clipped by 0 bases and J by 6 bases, with 7 bases between them. There are 13 residues in the CDR3. The CDR3 bases are TGTGCCACCAGCAGAGATTTACGGGATACGCAGTATTTT. Residues: CATSRDLRDTQYF.

The chain joins TRBV9 to TRBJ2-7; TRBD2 agrees at 8 bases. Germline CDR1 SGDLS, CDR2 YYNGEE. CDR3 length: 16 amino acids. The ends lost 0 bases at V and 2 bases at J; junction bases unmatched: 7. In DNA form, the CDR3 reads TGTGCCAGCAGCGTAGTTGAAAGCGGGGGCGCCTACGAGCAGTACTTC. Translated, it gives CASSVVESGGAYEQYF.

J is TRBJ2-3 and V is TRBV5-8; possibly TRBD1 or TRBD2 for D (5 bases each). The CDR3 runs to 14 residues. V dropped 3 bases and J dropped 3 bases, with 11 bases sitting between them. The germline V gene has CDR1 SGHTS and CDR2 YDEGEE. CDR3 sequence reads: CASSYEWGTDTQYF. CDR3 coding DNA: TGTGCCAGCAGCTATGAATGGGGGACAGATACGCAGTATTTT. Variable domain in full (rest from reference TRBV5-8 and TRBJ2-3): EAGVTQSPTHLIKTRGQQATLRCSPISGHTSVYWYQQALGLGLQFLLWYDEGEERNRGNFPPRFSGRQFPNYSSELNVNALELEDSALYLCASSYEWGTDTQYFGPGTRLTVL.

This chain links TRBV6-1 with TRBJ2-3; D is unclear. V lost 5 bases and J lost 6, with 6 bases in between. The CDR3 sequence is 11 residues long. Germline CDR1 MNHNS, CDR2 SASEGT. CDR3 sequence reads: CASSPGDTQYF. DNA of the CDR3: TGTGCCAGCAGTCCAGGTGATACGCAGTATTTT.

The rearrangement links TRBV28 to TRBJ2-5; D may correspond to TRBD1 or TRBD2 (5 bases each). CDR1 MDHEN and CDR2 SYDVKM come from the germline V gene. There are 16 residues in the CDR3. Trimming cost V 2 bases and J 1 base, with 14 bases left between them. The CDR3 sequence: CASSLLGLGTQETQYF. CDR3 bases: TGTGCCAGCAGTTTACTAGGGTTGGGGACCCAAGAGACCCAGTACTTC.

The chain recombines TRBV6-1 with TRBJ1-2; D possibly corresponds to TRBD1 (5 bases). Trimming took 0 bases from V and 8 from J, leaving 13 bases between them. The length of the CDR3 is 14 residues. Germline values: CDR1 MNHNS, CDR2 SASEGT. The CDR3 nucleotides read TGTGCCAGCAGTGAAGCGCAGGGTTTGGGGGGCTACACCTTC. The encoded protein is CASSEAQGLGGYTF.

V gene TRBV30 combines with J gene TRBJ2-5, with D tentatively TRBD2 (7 bases). The CDR3 spans 13 residues. The germline V and J ends were trimmed by 1 base and 9 bases, with 15 bases remaining between them. The V gene's germline CDR1 is GTSNPN and CDR2 SVGIG (reference sequence). CDR3 amino acids: CAWSEGGARSQYF. As DNA, the CDR3 is TGTGCCTGGAGTGAGGGGGGGGCGCGGTCCCAGTACTTC.

The gene calls are TRBV4-1 and TRBJ2-5, with 7 bases identical to TRBD2. The CDR3 has 13 amino acids. Trimming removed 5 bases from V and 4 bases from J; junction bases left unmatched: 4. Per the germline V gene, CDR1 is MGHRA and CDR2 is YSYEKL. CDR3 amino acids: CASSGGDRETQYF. As DNA, the CDR3 is TGCGCCAGCAGCGGGGGGGACCGAGAGACCCAGTACTTC.

The genes are TRBV7-3 and TRBJ2-3; tentatively, D is TRBD1 (5 bases). The germline V gene encodes CDR1 SGHTA and CDR2 FQGTGA. Trimming stripped 2 bases from V and 0 bases from J, with 6 bases between. CDR3 length: 14 amino acids. CDR3 loop: CASSLGASTDTQYF. The CDR3, as DNA: TGTGCCAGCAGCTTAGGGGCTAGCACAGATACGCAGTATTTT.

CDR3 sequence reads: CASSDRRDYGYTF. CDR3 sequence (DNA): TGCGCCAGCAGTGACCGACGGGACTATGGCTACACCTTC. The V gene is TRBV10-1, the J gene TRBJ1-2; D gene uncertain. V was trimmed by 3 bases and J by 3 bases, leaving 8 bases between them. CDR1 WNHNN and CDR2 SYGVQD come from the germline V gene (reference sequence). The length of the CDR3 is 13 residues.

V is TRBV6-6 and J is TRBJ1-3, with a weak D call TRBD1 (5 bases). V dropped 6 bases and J dropped 0 bases, with 12 bases sitting between them. CDR3 length: 15 residues. Per germline, CDR1 MNHNY and CDR2 SVGAGI (reference sequence). Here the CDR3 DNA reads TGTGCCAGCAGAGGGGACGGTGGCTCTGGAAACACCATATATTTT. It encodes CASRGDGGSGNTIYF.

CDR3 sequence: CASSIGQGSYGYTF. The DNA of the CDR3 is TGTGCCAGTAGTATCGGACAGGGGAGCTATGGCTACACCTTC. This chain joins TRBV19 and TRBJ1-2; TRBD1 matches at 9 bases. Germline assignment: CDR1 LNHDA and CDR2 SQIVND (reference sequence). The CDR3 is made up of 14 amino acids. With V trimmed by 3 bases and J by 4 bases, 3 bases remained unmatched.

The chain links TRBV6-5 to TRBJ2-3; the D gene could be TRBD1 or TRBD2 (5 bases each). V was clipped by 6 bases and J by 12 bases, with 19 bases between them. This CDR3 is 13 amino acids long. Germline assignment: CDR1 MNHEY and CDR2 SVGAGI. CDR3 sequence: CASSQNTRESQYF. The CDR3 DNA is TGTGCCAGCAGCCAAAACACCAGGGAGAGCCAGTATTTT.

The V gene is TRBV23-1, the J gene TRBJ2-1, with 8 bases that match TRBD1. TRBV23-1 is an ORF; its function is uncertain. This CDR3 is 13 amino acids long. V shed 3 bases and J 5 bases; nucleotides not matched to a gene: 0. The CDR3 protein is CASSQDRDNEQFF. The CDR3 DNA follows: TGCGCCAGCAGTCAGGACAGGGACAATGAGCAGTTCTTC.